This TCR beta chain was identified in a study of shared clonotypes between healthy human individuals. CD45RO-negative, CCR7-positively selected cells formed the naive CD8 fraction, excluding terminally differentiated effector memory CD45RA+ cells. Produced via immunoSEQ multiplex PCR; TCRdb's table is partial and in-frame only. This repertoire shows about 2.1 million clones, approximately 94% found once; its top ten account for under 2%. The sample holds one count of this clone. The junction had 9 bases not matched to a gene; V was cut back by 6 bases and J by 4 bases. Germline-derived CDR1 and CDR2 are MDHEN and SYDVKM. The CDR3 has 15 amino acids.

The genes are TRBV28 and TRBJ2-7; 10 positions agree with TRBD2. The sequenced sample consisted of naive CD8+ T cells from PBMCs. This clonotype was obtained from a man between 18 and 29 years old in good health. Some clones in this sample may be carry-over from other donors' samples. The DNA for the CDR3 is TGTGCCAGCAGGGAGAGAAGCGGGAGGGTATACGAGCAGTACTTC. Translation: CASRERSGRVYEQYF.